Listed below are T cell receptor beta chains from one sample, sequenced in a study of blood T cell repertoires in COVID-19. The data were produced by immunoSEQ multiplex PCR, yet TCRdb's version contains in-frame clones alone and is incomplete. Here the sample spans 200,000 to 300,000 clones, nearly 90% being singletons. The sequenced sample consisted of peripheral blood. These receptors all come from a young man with active or convalescent COVID-19. The CDR3 runs from the conserved cysteine through the conserved F or W. Fields, in order: D gene, V gene, clone size, J gene, CDR3 DNA, CDR3 protein. D genes are given only for firm matches. The size entry is marked missing in some rows and otherwise reads once, few, many or a size class.

>TRBD2|TRBV14|-|TRBJ2-7
TGTGCCAGCAGCCAAGATCGTCTAGCGGGAGATCTATGGAAGTTTCGAACAACCTACGAGCAGTACTTC
CASSQDRLAGDLWKFRTTYEQYF
>-|TRBV21-1|-|TRBJ1-6
TGTGCCAGCAGCAAATTACAGGATAGCTCCTATAATTCACCCCTCCACTTT
CASSKLQDSSYNSPLHF
>-|TRBV20-1|-|TRBJ2-7
TGCAGTGCTAGTCCCGGGAGTTTCGTTTACGAGCAGTACTTC
CSASPGSFVYEQYF
>TRBD1|TRBV4-1|few|TRBJ1-1
TGCGCCAGCAGCCCCCTCCCCGCGGGACAGGGGACCGGTGTAGCTTTCTTT
CASSPLPAGQGTGVAFF
>-|TRBV10-1|once|TRBJ1-1
TGCGCCAGCAGTGGAGGGACTATGAACACTGAAGCTTTCTTT
CASSGGTMNTEAFF
>-|TRBV5-4|-|TRBJ1-1
TGTGCCAGCAGTCCAGAGAACACTGAAGCTTTCTTT
CASSPENTEAFF
>-|TRBV4-3|-|TRBJ1-6
TGCGCCAGCAGCCAAGATAGGGGTCCCAATTCACCCCTCCACTTT
CASSQDRGPNSPLHF
>-|TRBV7-8|-|TRBJ2-7
TGTGCCAGCAGCTTAGGGTCGGGAGTAGCTGAGCAGTACTTC
CASSLGSGVAEQYF
>-|TRBV7-2|-|TRBJ1-1
TGTGCCAGCAGCCCGGTAAACACTGAAGCTTTCTTT
CASSPVNTEAFF
>-|TRBV9|-|TRBJ2-6
TGTGCCAGCAGCGTCCCAGGGGCTGGGGCCAACGTCCTGACTTTC
CASSVPGAGANVLTF
>-|TRBV15|-|TRBJ1-1
TGTGCCACTCAGGGGAGCGTGAACACTGAAGCTTTCTTT
CATQGSVNTEAFF
>-|TRBV21-1|-|TRBJ1-6
TGTGCCAGCAGCAAGCGAGGTTCGGGGAATTCACCCCTCCACTTT
CASSKRGSGNSPLHF
>-|TRBV7-2|-|TRBJ2-3
TGTGCCAGCAGCCGGGGCACAGATACGCAGTATTTT
CASSRGTDTQYF
>TRBD1|TRBV7-2|-|TRBJ2-5
TGTGCCAGCAGTCACAGGGGGCAAGAGACCCAGTACTTC
CASSHRGQETQYF
>-|TRBV2|-|TRBJ1-1
TGTGCCAGCAGGGACTTACAGGGCAACACTGAAGCTTTCTTT
CASRDLQGNTEAFF
>TRBD1|TRBV9|-|TRBJ2-3
TGTGCCAGCAGCTCCATTTCGACAGGGGGGGCCACAGATACGCAGTATTTT
CASSSISTGGATDTQYF
>TRBD2|TRBV10-3|once|TRBJ2-3
TGTGCCATCAGTGAATGGGGACTAGCGGTGAGAGATACGCAGTATTTT
CAISEWGLAVRDTQYF
>-|TRBV6-5|few|TRBJ1-1
TGTGCCAGCAGATTAAGACGGGTGAACACTGAAGCTTTCTTT
CASRLRRVNTEAFF
>TRBD1|TRBV28|-|TRBJ1-5
TGTGCCAGCACCCCGGGGACCACAGGGGAGGCTGATAATCAGCCCCAGCATTTT
CASTPGTTGEADNQPQHF
>-|TRBV29-1|-|TRBJ2-3
TGCAGCGTTGACCGGGGGGCCTTCACCACAGATACGCAGTATTTT
CSVDRGAFTTDTQYF
>TRBD2|TRBV25-1|-|TRBJ2-7
TGTGCCAGCACCCGGACTAGCGGGAGCTCCTACGAGCAGTACTTC
CASTRTSGSSYEQYF
>TRBD1|TRBV30|-|TRBJ1-2
TGTGCCTGGAACCGTGGACAGGCCTACTATGGCTACACCTTC
CAWNRGQAYYGYTF